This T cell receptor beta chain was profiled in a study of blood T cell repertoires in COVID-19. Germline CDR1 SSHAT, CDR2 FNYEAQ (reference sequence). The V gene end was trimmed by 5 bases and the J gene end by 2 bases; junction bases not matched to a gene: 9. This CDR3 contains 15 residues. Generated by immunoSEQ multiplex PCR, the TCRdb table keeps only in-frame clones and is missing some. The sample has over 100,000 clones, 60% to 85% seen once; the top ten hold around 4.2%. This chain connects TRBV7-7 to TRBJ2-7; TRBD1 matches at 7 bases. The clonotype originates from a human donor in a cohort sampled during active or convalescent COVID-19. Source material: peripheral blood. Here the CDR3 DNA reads TGTGCCAGCAGCGTAGGGCTCGGGACAGCCTACGAGCAGTACTTC. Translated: CASSVGLGTAYEQYF.